This T cell receptor beta chain originates from a study of OX40 agonist ivuxolimab in advanced cancers. Per germline, CDR1 MNHEY and CDR2 SVGAGI. The CDR3 has 13 amino acids. Trimming pared 1 base from V and 10 bases from J, leaving 11 bases between. Using immunoSEQ multiplex PCR, the repertoire was profiled, and TCRdb retains in-frame clones only, with some absent. The sample consists of over 30,000 clones, roughly 84% of them appearing once. The sequence derives from an adult with an advanced solid tumor such as melanoma, head and neck, liver or kidney cancer. This chain links TRBV6-5 with TRBJ2-1, with D maybe TRBD2 (6 bases). Material: CD4+ or CD8+ T cells sorted from blood, obtained in a trial of the OX40 agonist ivuxolimab. The CDR3 loop is CASSYFVAAEQFF. DNA of the CDR3: TGTGCCAGCAGTTACTTTGTAGCGGCGGAGCAGTTCTTC.